This T cell receptor (beta chain) was captured by sequencing in a study of blood T cell repertoires in COVID-19. At the level of the study: Samples representing acute and convalescent COVID-19 were sourced from the United States, Italy and Spain. The analysed material was cDNA or gDNA that came from T cells, B-cell-depleted T cells, or PBMCs.

Germline V gene lookup returns CDR1 MNHEY and CDR2 SVGAGI. Trimming pared 2 bases from V and 2 bases from J, leaving 14 bases between. The CDR3 has 16 amino acids. In the study's own analysis: Reference gene primer amplification gave estimated nucleated cell counts. Repertoires were generated with immunoSEQ multiplex PCR, while TCRdb's copy carries only in-frame clones and drops some. That table gives V, J and clone size, and the DNA gave D and trimming. Of roughly 13,000 clones detected, approximately 87% appear once; the ten largest clones hold approximately 15%. For this clone: The sample carries other DNA sequences with the same CDR3.

The TCR originated in a man in his forties with active or convalescent COVID-19. The chain carries TRBV6-5 and TRBJ2-3, with a possible D match to TRBD2 (6 bases). Sequencing input: peripheral blood. CDR3 nucleotides: TGTGCCAGCAGTTACACCCCGGGACTTTACACAGATACGCAGTATTTT. This codes for CASSYTPGLYTDTQYF.